One sample yielded the 2 T cell receptor beta chains listed below, sequenced in a study of tumour-infiltrating T cells in Burkitt lymphoma. The method was immunoSEQ multiplex PCR; TCRdb's version includes in-frame clones alone and lacks a portion of them. The sample carries about 17,000 clones, almost 80% recorded once. The material sequenced was tumor tissue. The receptors derive from a human donor with diffuse large B-cell lymphoma.

The V gene is TRBV6-5, the J gene TRBJ1-2, with 7 bases matching TRBD1. Trimming removed 5 bases from V and 2 bases from J; junction bases left unmatched: 5. The germline CDR1 and CDR2 sequences are MNHEY and SVGAGI. The length of the CDR3 is 14 residues. The CDR3 sequence: CASSRTGENYGYTF. CDR3 nucleotide sequence: TGTGCCAGCAGTCGGACAGGAGAGAACTATGGCTACACCTTC.

The chain recombines TRBV5-4 with TRBJ1-3; D perhaps matches TRBD1 (5 bases). With 0 bases removed from V and 8 bases from J, the gap between germline ends came to 9 bases. The CDR3 contains 13 residues. Germline V gives CDR1 SGHNT, CDR2 YYREEE (reference sequence). For the CDR3, the DNA is TGTGCCAGCAGCTTGGTCGGGGGTGACACCATATATTTT. Protein: CASSLVGGDTIYF.